This T cell receptor (beta chain) was captured by sequencing in a study of blood T cell repertoires in COVID-19. The protocol was immunoSEQ multiplex PCR, while the TCRdb copy is restricted to in-frame clones and leaves out a portion. The data contain 250,000 or so clones, approximately 84% of them singletons. J lost 3 bases, V lost 8 bases, and 7 bases had no gene match. The CDR3 contains 15 residues. CDR1 is ENHRY, CDR2 SYGVKD, per germline. The sequence was obtained from a man aged 50-59 years who had recovered from COVID-19. The genes are TRBV10-3 and TRBJ2-7, with 13 bases identical to TRBD2. Sequences were obtained from PBMCs or T cells enriched from blood (not recorded which). The CDR3 DNA reads as TGTGCCATCCGCCTGGGACTAGCGGGAAGCTACGAGCAGTACTTC. Translated, it gives CAIRLGLAGSYEQYF.